This TCR beta chain comes out of a study of CD8+CD57+ T cells in acquired aplastic anemia. This clonotype came up many times. Investigators profiled TCR beta VDJ and CDR3 from genomic DNA template. Each CDR3 protein gets one entry after TCRdb re-called the reads with MiXCR. The sample includes around 160,000 distinct CDR3 sequences, more than 45% of them seen just once. Individuals selected for sequencing had exhibited CD8+CD57+ cell expansion on flow cytometry. The source material was sorted CD4+, CD8+, or CD8+CD57+ T cells (not recorded which) from PBMCs. This receptor was obtained from a human donor with aplastic anemia.

In DNA form, the CDR3 reads TGTGCCAGCAGCCAAGACATGGTTCGGACTGAAGCTTTCTTT. It encodes CASSQDMVRTEAFF. The chain recombines TRBV3-1 with TRBJ1-1; D gene unclear. The CDR3 extends over 14 amino acids. CDR1 is LGHDT and CDR2 is YNNKEL in the germline V gene (reference sequence). Trimming removed 0 bases at V and 5 bases at J, with 10 bases between. The full variable domain, with the rest looked up from reference TRBV3-1 and TRBJ1-1, is DTAVSQTPKYLVTQMGNDKSIKCEQNLGHDTMYWYKQDSKKFLKIMFSYNNKELIINETVPNRFSPKSPDKAHLNLHINSLELGDSAVYFCASSQDMVRTEAFFGQGTRLTVV.